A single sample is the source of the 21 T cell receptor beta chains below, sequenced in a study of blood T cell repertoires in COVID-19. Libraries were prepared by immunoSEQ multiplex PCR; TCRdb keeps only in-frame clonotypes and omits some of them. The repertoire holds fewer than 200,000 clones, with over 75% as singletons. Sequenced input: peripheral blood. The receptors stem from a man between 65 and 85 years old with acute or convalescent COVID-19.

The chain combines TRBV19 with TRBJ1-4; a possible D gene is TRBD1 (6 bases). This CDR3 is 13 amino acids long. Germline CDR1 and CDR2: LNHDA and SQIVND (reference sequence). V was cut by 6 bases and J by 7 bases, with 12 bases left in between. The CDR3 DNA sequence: TGTGCCAGTAGGGACAGAAGAACTGAAAAACTGTTTTTT. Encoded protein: CASRDRRTEKLFF.

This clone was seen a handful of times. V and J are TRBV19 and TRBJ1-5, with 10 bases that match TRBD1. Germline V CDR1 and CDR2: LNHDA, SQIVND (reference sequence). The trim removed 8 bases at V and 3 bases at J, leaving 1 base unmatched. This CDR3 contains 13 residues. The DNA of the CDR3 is TGTGCCAGTGGGACAGGGGTCAATCAGCCCCAGCATTTT. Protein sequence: CASGTGVNQPQHF.

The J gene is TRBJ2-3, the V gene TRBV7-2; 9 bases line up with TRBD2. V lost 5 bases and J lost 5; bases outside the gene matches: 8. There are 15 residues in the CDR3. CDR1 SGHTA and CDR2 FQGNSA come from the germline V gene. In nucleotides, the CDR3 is TGTGCCAGCAGCCCACCGGCGGGAGGGCAAGATACGCAGTATTTT. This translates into CASSPPAGGQDTQYF.

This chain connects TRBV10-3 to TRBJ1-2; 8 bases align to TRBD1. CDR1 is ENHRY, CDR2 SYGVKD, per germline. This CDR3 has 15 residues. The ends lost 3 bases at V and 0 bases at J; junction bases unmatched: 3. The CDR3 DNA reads TGTGCCATCAGTGAATCGGGACAGGCTAACTATGGCTACACCTTC. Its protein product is CAISESGQANYGYTF.

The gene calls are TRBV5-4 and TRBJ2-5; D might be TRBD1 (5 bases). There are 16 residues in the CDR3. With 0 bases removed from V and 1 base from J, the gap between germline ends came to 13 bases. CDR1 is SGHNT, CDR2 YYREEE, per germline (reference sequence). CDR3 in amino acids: CASSLARRTSQETQYF. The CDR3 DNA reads TGTGCCAGCAGCTTGGCTCGTAGGACATCCCAAGAGACCCAGTACTTC.

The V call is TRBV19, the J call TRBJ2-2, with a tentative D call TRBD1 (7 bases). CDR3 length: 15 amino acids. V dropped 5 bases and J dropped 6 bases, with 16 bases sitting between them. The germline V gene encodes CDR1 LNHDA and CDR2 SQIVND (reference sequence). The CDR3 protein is CASSPGAGGPGELFF. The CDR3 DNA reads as TGTGCCAGTAGTCCGGGGGCAGGGGGGCCCGGGGAGCTGTTTTTT.

The CDR3 DNA is TGTGCCAGCAGCTTACCCGGACAGGGAATAGCAGATACGCAGTATTTT. It translates to CASSLPGQGIADTQYF. The chain employs TRBV5-4 and TRBJ2-3; 8 bases map to TRBD1. The junction had 9 bases not matched to a gene; V was cut back by 2 bases and J by 4 bases. CDR1 and CDR2 from the germline V gene are SGHNT and YYREEE (reference sequence). The CDR3 is 16 residues long.

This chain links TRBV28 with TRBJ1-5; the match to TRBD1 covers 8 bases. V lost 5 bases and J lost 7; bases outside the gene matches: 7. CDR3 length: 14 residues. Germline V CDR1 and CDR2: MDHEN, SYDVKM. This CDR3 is CASSGGQGDQPQHF. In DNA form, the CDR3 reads TGTGCCAGCAGTGGCGGACAGGGTGACCAGCCCCAGCATTTT.

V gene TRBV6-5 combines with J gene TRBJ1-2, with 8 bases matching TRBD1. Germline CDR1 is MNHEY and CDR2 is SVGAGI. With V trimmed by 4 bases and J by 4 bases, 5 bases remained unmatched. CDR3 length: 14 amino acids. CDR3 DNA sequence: TGTGCCAGCAGTTCACAGGGGGTGGTCTATGGCTACACCTTC. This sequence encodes CASSSQGVVYGYTF.

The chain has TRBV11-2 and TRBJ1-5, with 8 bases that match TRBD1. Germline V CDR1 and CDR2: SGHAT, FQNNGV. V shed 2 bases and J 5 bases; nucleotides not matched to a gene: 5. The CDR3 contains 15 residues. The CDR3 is CASSLSRGRDQPQHF. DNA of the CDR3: TGTGCCAGCAGCTTATCCAGGGGGCGCGATCAGCCCCAGCATTTT. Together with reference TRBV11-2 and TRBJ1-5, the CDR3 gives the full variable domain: EAGVAQSPRYKIIEKRQSVAFWCNPISGHATLYWYQQILGQGPKLLIQFQNNGVVDDSQLPKDRFSAERLKGVDSTLKIQPAKLEDSAVYLCASSLSRGRDQPQHFGDGTRLSIL.

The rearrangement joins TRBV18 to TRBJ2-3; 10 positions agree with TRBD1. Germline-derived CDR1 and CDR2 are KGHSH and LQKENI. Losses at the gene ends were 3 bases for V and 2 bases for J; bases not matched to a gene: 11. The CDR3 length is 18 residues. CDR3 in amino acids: CASSPAGVGTGVTDTQYF. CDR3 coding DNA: TGTGCCAGCTCACCCGCGGGAGTCGGGACAGGGGTCACAGATACGCAGTATTTT.

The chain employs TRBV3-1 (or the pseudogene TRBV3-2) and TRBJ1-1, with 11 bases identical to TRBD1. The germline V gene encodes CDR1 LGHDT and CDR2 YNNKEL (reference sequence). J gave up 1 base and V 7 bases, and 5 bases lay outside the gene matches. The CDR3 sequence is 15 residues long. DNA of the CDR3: TGTGCCAGCACTTGGACAGGGGGCCGGAACACTGAAGCTTTCTTT. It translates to CASTWTGGRNTEAFF.

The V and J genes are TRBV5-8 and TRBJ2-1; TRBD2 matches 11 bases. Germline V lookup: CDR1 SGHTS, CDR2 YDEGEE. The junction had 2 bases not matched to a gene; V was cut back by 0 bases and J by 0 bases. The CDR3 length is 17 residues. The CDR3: CASSLVTSGASYNEQFF. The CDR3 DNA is TGTGCCAGCAGCTTGGTGACTAGCGGGGCCTCCTACAATGAGCAGTTCTTC.

CDR3 amino acids: CASSLADRVGELFF. CDR3 in DNA: TGCGCCAGCAGCTTGGCCGACAGGGTGGGGGAGCTGTTTTTT. The rearrangement uses TRBV5-1 and TRBJ2-2; TRBD1 matches at 7 bases. The length of the CDR3 is 14 residues. The V gene end was trimmed by 0 bases and the J gene end by 8 bases; junction bases not matched to a gene: 4. CDR1 and CDR2 from the germline V gene are SGHRS and YFSETQ.

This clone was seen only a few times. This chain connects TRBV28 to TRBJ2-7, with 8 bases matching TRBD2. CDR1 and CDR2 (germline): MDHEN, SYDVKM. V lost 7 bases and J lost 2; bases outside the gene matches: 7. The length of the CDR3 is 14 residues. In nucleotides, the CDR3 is TGTGCCAGCAACCAAGCGGGAGAAGCCTACGAGCAGTACTTC. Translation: CASNQAGEAYEQYF.

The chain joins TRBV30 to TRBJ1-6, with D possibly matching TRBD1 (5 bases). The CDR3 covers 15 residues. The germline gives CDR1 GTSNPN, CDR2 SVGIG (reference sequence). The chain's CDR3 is CAHRSGVSYNSPLHF. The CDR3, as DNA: TGTGCGCATCGGTCGGGGGTTTCCTATAATTCACCCCTCCACTTT.

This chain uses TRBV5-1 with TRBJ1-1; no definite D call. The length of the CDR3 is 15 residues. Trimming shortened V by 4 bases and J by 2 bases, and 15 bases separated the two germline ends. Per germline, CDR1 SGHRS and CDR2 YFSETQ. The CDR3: CASSGGSLINTEAFF. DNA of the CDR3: TGCGCCAGCAGCGGCGGGAGCCTTATAAACACTGAAGCTTTCTTT. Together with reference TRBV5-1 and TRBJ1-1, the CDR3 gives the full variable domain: KAGVTQTPRYLIKTRGQQVTLSCSPISGHRSVSWYQQTPGQGLQFLFEYFSETQRNKGNFPGRFSGRQFSNSRSEMNVSTLELGDSALYLCASSGGSLINTEAFFGQGTRLTVV.

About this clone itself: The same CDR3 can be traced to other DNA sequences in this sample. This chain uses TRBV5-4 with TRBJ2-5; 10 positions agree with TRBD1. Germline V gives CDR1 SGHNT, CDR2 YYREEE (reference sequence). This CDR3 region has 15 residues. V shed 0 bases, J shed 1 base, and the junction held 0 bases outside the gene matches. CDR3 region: CASSLGDRGQETQYF. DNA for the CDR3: TGTGCCAGCAGCTTGGGGGACAGGGGCCAAGAGACCCAGTACTTC.

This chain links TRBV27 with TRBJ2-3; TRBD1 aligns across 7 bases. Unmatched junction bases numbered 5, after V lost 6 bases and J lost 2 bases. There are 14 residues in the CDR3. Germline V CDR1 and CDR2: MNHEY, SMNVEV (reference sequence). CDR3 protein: CASSPRGITDTQYF. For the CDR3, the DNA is TGTGCCAGCAGCCCCAGGGGGATCACAGATACGCAGTATTTT.

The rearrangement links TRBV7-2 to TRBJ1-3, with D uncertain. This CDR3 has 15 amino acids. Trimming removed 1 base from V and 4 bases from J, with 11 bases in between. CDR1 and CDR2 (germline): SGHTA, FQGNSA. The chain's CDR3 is CASSLVPGSGNTIYF. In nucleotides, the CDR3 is TGTGCCAGCAGCTTAGTCCCGGGGTCGGGAAACACCATATATTTT.

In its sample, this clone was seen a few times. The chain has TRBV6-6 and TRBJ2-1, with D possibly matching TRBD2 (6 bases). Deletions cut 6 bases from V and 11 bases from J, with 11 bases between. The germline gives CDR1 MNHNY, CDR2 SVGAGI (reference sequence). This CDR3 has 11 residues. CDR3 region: CASSLEGKQFF. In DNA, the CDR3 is TGTGCCAGCAGCCTGGAGGGGAAGCAGTTCTTC.